This passage covers 15 T cell receptor beta chains from one sample sequenced in a study of high-grade serous ovarian cancer treatment subgroups. Assay used: immunoSEQ multiplex PCR; TCRdb lists only in-frame clones, some missing. The sample carries 11,000 or so clones, 80% to 85% recorded once. Tumor tissue was taken before any definitive surgery or chemotherapy was given. Sequencing used tumor tissue. The receptors come from a human donor with high-grade serous ovarian cancer.

The chain has TRBV28 and TRBJ2-2; possibly TRBD1 for D (5 bases). The germline V gene encodes CDR1 MDHEN and CDR2 SYDVKM. This CDR3 is 14 amino acids long. V was trimmed by 6 bases and J by 1 base, leaving 9 bases between them. CDR3 nucleotides: TGTGCCAGCAGATCAGGACAGAACACCGGGGAGCTGTTTTTT. Its translation is CASRSGQNTGELFF.

The V and J genes are TRBV29-1 and TRBJ1-4; D might be TRBD1 (5 bases). V lost 4 bases and J 8 bases, leaving 17 bases between the germline ends. The CDR3 sequence is 14 residues long. Germline values: CDR1 SQVTM, CDR2 ANQGSEA. The CDR3 DNA reads TGCAGCGTTGCCCCGGGGGGGGTGGGGGAAAAACTGTTTTTT. It specifies CSVAPGGVGEKLFF. The full variable domain, completed using reference TRBV29-1 and TRBJ1-4, is SAVISQKPSRDICQRGTSLTIQCQVDSQVTMMFWYRQQPGQSLTLIATANQGSEATYESGFVIDKFPISRPNLTFSTLTVSNMSPEDSSIYLCSVAPGGVGEKLFFGSGTQLSVL.

The V call is TRBV6-5, the J call TRBJ1-1; D may be TRBD1 (5 bases). V was trimmed by 0 bases and J by 1 base, leaving 9 bases between them. The CDR3 has 15 amino acids. Germline lookup yields CDR1 MNHEY and CDR2 SVGAGI. The CDR3 region has the DNA TGTGCCAGCAGTTACTCGAGGGGAGGGAACACTGAAGCTTTCTTT. Translation gives CASSYSRGGNTEAFF.

The chain combines TRBV19 with TRBJ2-7; possible D gene TRBD2, 5 bases. The CDR3 has 13 residues. Trimming cost V 7 bases and J 2 bases, with 12 bases left between them. CDR1 and CDR2 from the germline V gene are LNHDA and SQIVND (reference sequence). Written as DNA, the CDR3 is TGTGCCAGTACCCCCCCGGGAACCTACGAGCAGTACTTC. It yields the protein CASTPPGTYEQYF.

This rearrangement joins TRBV9 to TRBJ2-3; D is unclear. The CDR3 sequence is 16 residues long. Trimming shortened V by 0 bases and J by 4 bases, and 15 bases separated the two germline ends. Germline V gives CDR1 SGDLS, CDR2 YYNGEE. CDR3 residues: CASSVALGLSSDTQYF. CDR3 DNA: TGTGCCAGCAGCGTAGCTCTCGGGCTTTCCTCAGATACGCAGTATTTT.

This chain uses TRBV6-5 with TRBJ2-3, with 8 bases matching TRBD2. Looked up from germline, CDR1 is MNHEY and CDR2 is SVGAGI. With V trimmed by 10 bases and J by 5 bases, 11 bases remained unmatched. The CDR3 consists of 14 residues. CDR3 sequence reads: CATSRGSGKDTQYF. The CDR3 nucleotides are TGTGCCACCTCTAGGGGTAGCGGGAAAGATACGCAGTATTTT.

The chain joins TRBV19 to TRBJ1-2; possible D gene TRBD1, 5 bases. Germline V CDR1 and CDR2: LNHDA, SQIVND (reference sequence). V dropped 4 bases and J dropped 2 bases, with 14 bases sitting between them. The CDR3 is made up of 15 amino acids. The CDR3 reads CASSRGRLTNYGYTF. For the CDR3, the DNA is TGTGCCAGTAGTAGGGGACGGCTTACGAACTATGGCTACACCTTC.

The chain couples TRBV5-1 to TRBJ2-7; the match to TRBD2 covers 7 bases. Germline CDR1 reads SGHRS; CDR2 reads YFSETQ. The CDR3 loop spans 11 amino acids. J gave up 5 bases and V 5 bases, and 1 base lay outside the gene matches. The CDR3 coding sequence is TGCGCCAGCAGGGGGGGGGACGAGCAGTACTTC. Translating it yields CASRGGDEQYF.

This chain uses TRBV14 with TRBJ2-1; 12 bases line up with TRBD1. V was pared by 2 bases and J by 7 bases, with 6 bases of the junction left unmatched. This CDR3 comprises 16 residues. The germline CDR1 and CDR2 sequences are SGHDN and FVKESK. CDR3 protein: CASSQWGTGGFNEQFF. CDR3 nucleotide sequence: TGTGCCAGCAGCCAATGGGGGACAGGGGGCTTTAATGAGCAGTTCTTC.

The chain recombines TRBV18 with TRBJ2-7; a possible D gene is TRBD1 (5 bases). CDR3 length: 17 residues. The germline CDR1 and CDR2 sequences are KGHSH and LQKENI. Trimming took 0 bases from V and 3 from J, leaving 18 bases between them. The CDR3 protein is CASSPPVISDKYYEQYF. The CDR3, as DNA: TGTGCCAGCTCACCACCGGTTATCTCGGACAAGTACTACGAGCAGTACTTC. The full variable domain, rest sourced from reference TRBV18 and TRBJ2-7, is NAGVMQNPRHLVRRRGQEARLRCSPMKGHSHVYWYRQLPEEGLKFMVYLQKENIIDESGMPKERFSAEFPKEGPSILRIQQVVRGDSAAYFCASSPPVISDKYYEQYFGPGTRLTVT.

This chain joins TRBV7-3 and TRBJ2-2; 7 nucleotides align to TRBD2. The CDR3 sequence is 15 residues long. Looked up from germline, CDR1 is SGHTA and CDR2 is FQGTGA. V lost 5 bases and J lost 2; bases outside the gene matches: 5. The CDR3 reads CASSTGLPNTGELFF. In DNA form, the CDR3 reads TGTGCCAGCAGCACGGGACTACCAAACACCGGGGAGCTGTTTTTT.

The chain combines TRBV30 with TRBJ1-3; D gene unclear. V lost 4 bases to trimming and J lost 0 bases, with 1 base between them. CDR3 length: 11 amino acids. The germline CDR1 and CDR2 sequences are GTSNPN and SVGIG (reference sequence). CDR3 sequence (DNA): TGTGCCTGGACCTCTGGAAACACCATATATTTT. Amino acids: CAWTSGNTIYF.

This rearrangement joins TRBV19 to TRBJ2-1; 9 bases line up with TRBD2. Germline CDR1 reads LNHDA; CDR2 reads SQIVND (reference sequence). The CDR3 sequence is 17 residues long. J lost 6 bases, V lost 4 bases, and 13 bases had no gene match. CDR3 DNA: TGTGCCAGTAGTACCGGCGGGAGGGTCGGGTCCGGCAATGAGCAGTTCTTC. Translation: CASSTGGRVGSGNEQFF.

The genes are TRBV5-4 and TRBJ1-1; maybe TRBD1 (5 bases). Germline loops: CDR1 SGHNT, CDR2 YYREEE (reference sequence). Trimming took off 3 bases at V and 0 bases at J, with 12 bases between the two ends. The CDR3 runs 15 residues. CDR3 sequence: CASSSGTTLNTEAFF. Written as DNA, the CDR3 is TGTGCCAGCAGCTCTGGGACTACTTTGAACACTGAAGCTTTCTTT.

In DNA form, the CDR3 reads TGTGCCAGCAGTGAATACGGGCTAGCGGGAGCCGAGCAGTTCTTC. Translation: CASSEYGLAGAEQFF. V usage is TRBV2 and J usage is TRBJ2-1, with TRBD2 identical over 10 bases. This CDR3 has 15 amino acids. J lost 10 bases, V lost 2 bases, and 8 bases had no gene match. The V gene's germline CDR1 is SNHLY and CDR2 FYNNEI.